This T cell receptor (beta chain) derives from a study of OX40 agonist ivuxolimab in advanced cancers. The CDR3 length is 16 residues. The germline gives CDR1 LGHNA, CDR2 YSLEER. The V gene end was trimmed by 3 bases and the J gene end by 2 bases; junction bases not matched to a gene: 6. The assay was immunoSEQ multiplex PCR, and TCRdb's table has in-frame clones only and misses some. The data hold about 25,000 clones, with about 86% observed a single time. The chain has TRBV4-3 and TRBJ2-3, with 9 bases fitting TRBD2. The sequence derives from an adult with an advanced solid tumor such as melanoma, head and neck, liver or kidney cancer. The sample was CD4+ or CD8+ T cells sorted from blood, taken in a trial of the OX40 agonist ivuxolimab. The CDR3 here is CASSQDLAGATDTQYF. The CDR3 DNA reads TGCGCCAGCAGCCAGGACTTAGCGGGGGCCACAGATACGCAGTATTTT.